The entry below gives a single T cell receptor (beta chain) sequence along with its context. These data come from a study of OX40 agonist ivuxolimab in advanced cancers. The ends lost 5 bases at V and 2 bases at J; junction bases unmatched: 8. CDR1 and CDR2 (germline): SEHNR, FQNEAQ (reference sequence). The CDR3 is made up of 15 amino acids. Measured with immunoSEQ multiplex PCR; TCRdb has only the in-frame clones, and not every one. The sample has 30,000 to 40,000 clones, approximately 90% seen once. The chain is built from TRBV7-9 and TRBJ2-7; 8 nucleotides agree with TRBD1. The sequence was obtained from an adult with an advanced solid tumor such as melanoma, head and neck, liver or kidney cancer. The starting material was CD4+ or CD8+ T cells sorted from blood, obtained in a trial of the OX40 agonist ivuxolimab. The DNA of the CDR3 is TGTGCCAGCAGCCCCCGGGACAGGCCGACCTACGAGCAGTACTTC. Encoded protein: CASSPRDRPTYEQYF. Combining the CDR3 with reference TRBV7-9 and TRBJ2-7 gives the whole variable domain DTGVSQNPRHKITKRGQNVTFRCDPISEHNRLYWYRQTLGQGPEFLTYFQNEAQLEKSRLLSDRFSAERPKGSFSTLEIQRTEQGDSAMYLCASSPRDRPTYEQYFGPGTRLTVT.